A selection of T cell receptor beta chains follows, all from one sample in a study of cytomegalovirus exposure and HLA in healthy donors. The table came from immunoSEQ multiplex PCR; TCRdb's copy has only in-frame clones and leaves some out. The table shows 50,000 to 65,000 clones, with about 81% occurring only once. Sequencing used PBMCs. The receptors were gathered from a woman in her 30s in good health and CMV-seronegative. Each CDR3 is given with its conserved first and last residue. A D gene is named only where the DNA matches it firmly. Size is omitted from some rows. Given values are once, few, many or a class for expanded clones.

d_gene	len	v_gene	j_gene	abundance	CDR3nt	CDR3aa
.	13	TRBV4-2	TRBJ1-1	.	TGTGCCAGCAGCCAACCAGATGTGGGGGGAGCTTTCTTT	CASSQPDVGGAFF
.	15	TRBV5-1	TRBJ1-5	.	TGCGCCAGCAGCTTGGACTCCGGGAGGGCTCAGCCCCAGCATTTT	CASSLDSGRAQPQHF
.	15	TRBV5-6	TRBJ2-3	.	TGTGCCAGCAGCCCCGTCTGGAGGAGCACAGATACGCAGTATTTT	CASSPVWRSTDTQYF
TRBD1	13	TRBV19	TRBJ1-2	.	TGTGCCAGTAGTACAGGGGGTCTAGGTGGCTACACCTTC	CASSTGGLGGYTF
TRBD2	18	TRBV5-1	TRBJ2-3	.	TGCGCCAGCGCCCTGGCATTAGCGGGAGGGCCGAGCACAGATACGCAGTATTTT	CASALALAGGPSTDTQYF
.	18	TRBV27	TRBJ2-1	.	TGTGCCAGCAGTGTCAGACAGGGGTGGGGGACTAGCAGGTATGAGCAGTTCTTC	CASSVRQGWGTSRYEQFF
TRBD2	14	TRBV5-1	TRBJ2-1	.	TGCGCCAGCGGTCCCGGGACTAGCGGTCATGAGCAGTTCTTC	CASGPGTSGHEQFF
.	12	TRBV7-9	TRBJ2-3	.	TGTGCCAGCAGCTTCGGTCCAGATACGCAGTATTTT	CASSFGPDTQYF
TRBD2	16	TRBV5-1	TRBJ2-1	.	TGCGCCAGCAGCTTAGCCGGGACTAGCGGGATCAATGAGCAGTTCTTC	CASSLAGTSGINEQFF
.	18	TRBV19	TRBJ2-2	.	TGTGCCAGTAGTATAGTCTGGGACGACAGGATGGATACCGGGGAGCTGTTTTTT	CASSIVWDDRMDTGELFF
.	15	TRBV6-5	TRBJ2-3	few	TGTGCCAGCAGTTACGATTGGCTTAGCACAGATACGCAGTATTTT	CASSYDWLSTDTQYF
TRBD1	15	TRBV30	TRBJ1-4	.	TGTGCCTGGAGGTGGGGGGACAGTCGTAATGAAAAACTGTTTTTT	CAWRWGDSRNEKLFF
TRBD2	17	TRBV15	TRBJ2-1	.	TGTGCCACCAGCAGAGAGGGTCGCGGGAGTCCATCAGGTGAGCAGTTCTTC	CATSREGRGSPSGEQFF
TRBD2	17	TRBV15	TRBJ2-1	.	TGTGCCACCAGCAGAGGTGCAGGGACTAGCGGGAGTTATGCGCAGTTCTTC	CATSRGAGTSGSYAQFF
.	15	TRBV11-1	TRBJ1-1	.	TGTGCCAGCAGCTTTGGACAAATAATGAACACTGAAGCTTTCTTT	CASSFGQIMNTEAFF
TRBD2	13	TRBV6-1	TRBJ2-1	.	TGTGCCAGCAGGGGGACTAGCGCCAATGAGCAGTTCTTC	CASRGTSANEQFF
.	15	TRBV21-1	TRBJ1-5	.	TGTGCCAGCGAAAAGAAACAGGGTACCAATCAGCCCCAGCATTTT	CASEKKQGTNQPQHF
.	16	TRBV6-1	TRBJ1-4	.	TGTGCCAGCAGTGAAGTCGGGCCAGGGCCTAATGAAAAACTGTTTTTT	CASSEVGPGPNEKLFF
.	13	TRBV19	TRBJ1-1	.	TGTGCCAGTAGCAGTCAGGGAAACACTGAAGCTTTCTTT	CASSSQGNTEAFF
.	16	TRBV4-1	TRBJ1-4	.	TGCGCCAGCAGCCACCACCAAGGAGGGGCGGGTGAAAAACTGTTTTTT	CASSHHQGGAGEKLFF
.	14	TRBV5-1	TRBJ1-4	few	TGCGCCAGCAGCTTTGCGAAGGGGGATGAAAAACTGTTTTTT	CASSFAKGDEKLFF
TRBD2	23	TRBV13	TRBJ2-7	.	TGTGCCAGCAGCTTGGGCTCGTTTCCTAGCGGCGGGGGGAAGAGTCCGTGGGTCTACGAGCAGTACTTC	CASSLGSFPSGGGKSPWVYEQYF
TRBD2	17	TRBV7-3	TRBJ2-5	.	TGTGCCAGCAGCTCCGGGACTAGCGGGAGTCGTGGGGAGACCCAGTACTTC	CASSSGTSGSRGETQYF
TRBD1	14	TRBV19	TRBJ2-5	.	TGTGCCAGTAGTTTAGACAGGGGTCGAGAGACCCAGTACTTC	CASSLDRGRETQYF
TRBD1	17	TRBV12-5	TRBJ2-7	few	TGTGCTAGTGGTTTGTCCCTCCAGACAGGGGGTGACTACGAGCAGTACTTC	CASGLSLQTGGDYEQYF
.	12	TRBV18	TRBJ2-1	once	TGTGCCAGCTCACCACGTTCGGGTGAGCAGTTCTTC	CASSPRSGEQFF
.	14	TRBV5-5	TRBJ2-5	.	TGTGCCAGCAGCTTAAGGTGGCAGAAAGAGGCCCAGTACTTC	CASSLRWQKEAQYF
TRBD1	14	TRBV2	TRBJ1-1	.	TGTGCCAGCTATGGGAGGGACAGGGGGCCCACAGTCGATTTT	CASYGRDRGPTVDF
TRBD1	15	TRBV6-5	TRBJ1-2	.	TGTGCCAGCAGTTTTTCCGGACAGGGACAACTTGGCTACACCTTC	CASSFSGQGQLGYTF
.	13	TRBV11-2	TRBJ2-7	.	TGTGCCAGCAGCTTAGATACTTCCTACGAGCAGTACTTC	CASSLDTSYEQYF
.	15	TRBV19	TRBJ2-1	few	TGTGCCAGTAGACTCCCGGGGGACGGTTACAATGAGCAGTTCTTC	CASRLPGDGYNEQFF
.	16	TRBV29-1	TRBJ2-7	.	TGCAGCGTTGTGTCCAGGGGAGGGCTACCCACCTACGAGCAGTACTTC	CSVVSRGGLPTYEQYF
.	16	TRBV9	TRBJ1-6	once	TGTGCCAGCAGTTTTCGGGATGGCTCCTATAATTCACCCCTCCACTTT	CASSFRDGSYNSPLHF
TRBD2	15	TRBV28	TRBJ2-3	.	TGTGCCAGCAGTTTAGCTAGCGGCCTTCGGGATACGCAGTATTTT	CASSLASGLRDTQYF
.	17	TRBV5-4	TRBJ2-5	.	TGTGCCAGCAGCGCCACTGGTCGAGGCGGACTACTGGAGACCCAGTACTTC	CASSATGRGGLLETQYF
TRBD2	16	TRBV30	TRBJ2-7	.	TGTGCCTGGAGTTTTACTGATAGCGGGACTGCCTACGAGCAGTACTTC	CAWSFTDSGTAYEQYF
TRBD1	16	TRBV9	TRBJ1-1	few	TGTGCCAGCAACCCCGGACAGGGAACTATGAACACTGAAGCTTTCTTT	CASNPGQGTMNTEAFF
.	13	TRBV7-3	TRBJ1-2	.	TGTGCCAGCAGCTTCAGCGGGGCGCGAGGCTACACCTTC	CASSFSGARGYTF
TRBD2	15	TRBV4-3	TRBJ2-5	few	TGCGCCAGCAGCCAAGGCGGGAGAGGTCAAGAGACCCAGTACTTC	CASSQGGRGQETQYF
.	16	TRBV27	TRBJ2-7	.	TGTGCCAGCAGTTCCCCCCTACGGGACTTCCCCTACGAGCAGTACTTC	CASSSPLRDFPYEQYF
.	12	TRBV6-1	TRBJ1-4	.	TGTGCCAGCAGTGTGGGGGCGAGTCCAATGTTTTTT	CASSVGASPMFF
.	11	TRBV25-1	TRBJ2-2	few	TGTGCCAGCAGTACAAGCGGGGAGCTGTTTTTT	CASSTSGELFF
.	13	TRBV5-1	TRBJ2-3	.	TGCGCCAGCAGCCCTCCTCTTACAGATACGCAGTATTTT	CASSPPLTDTQYF
TRBD1	15	TRBV23-1	TRBJ2-7	.	TGCGCCAGCAGTCTTCGTCGGGACAGAACCTACGAGCAGTACTTC	CASSLRRDRTYEQYF
.	18	TRBV5-5	TRBJ2-5	.	TGTGCCAGCAGCTTGACCCCCAGGCAGCGGATAAATCAAGAGACCCAGTACTTC	CASSLTPRQRINQETQYF
TRBD1	15	TRBV10-2	TRBJ2-5	once	TGCGCCAGCAGAAGGGACAGGGGCAACGTAGAGACCCAGTACTTC	CASRRDRGNVETQYF
.	13	TRBV6-5	TRBJ1-1	.	TGTGCCAGCAGTTATAGACAGTCCGCTGAAGCTTTCTTT	CASSYRQSAEAFF
TRBD1	14	TRBV25-1	TRBJ2-2	.	TGTGCCAGCAGGGGGGGACAGGGGACCGGGGAGCTGTTTTTT	CASRGGQGTGELFF
TRBD2	18	TRBV9	TRBJ2-3	.	TGTGCCAGCAGCGTAGCTCCCCCTCGGCTAGCGGCCCCTAATACGCAGTATTTT	CASSVAPPRLAAPNTQYF
.	13	TRBV2	TRBJ2-5	.	TGTGCCAGCAGTTATCAGGGGCAAGAGACCCAGTACTTC	CASSYQGQETQYF
.	13	TRBV6-1	TRBJ1-1	.	TGTGCCAGCAGTGATCTCGGTAACACTGAAGCTTTCTTT	CASSDLGNTEAFF
.	16	TRBV6-5	TRBJ2-3	.	TGTGCCAGCAGTTACTCGGGCAGGGGGGACACAGATACGCAGTATTTT	CASSYSGRGDTDTQYF
TRBD1	14	TRBV6-5	TRBJ1-1	.	TGTGCCAGCACCCAGGGGGCGCGGCGGACTGAAGCTTTCTTT	CASTQGARRTEAFF
.	14	TRBV6-1	TRBJ2-1	.	TGTGCCAGCAGTGAAGGCTACCCGTTGGATGAGCAGTTCTTC	CASSEGYPLDEQFF